Described below is a single TCR beta chain sequence and its context. This sample was taken from a study of control samples from healthy donors and cancer patients. V shed 1 base, J shed 4 bases, and the junction held 6 bases outside the gene matches. The CDR3 extends over 16 amino acids. Germline values: CDR1 PRHDT, CDR2 FYEKMQ (reference sequence). Sequencing used immunoSEQ multiplex PCR; TCRdb keeps in-frame clones, though not all of them. The sample records about 170,000 clones, 85% to 95% being singletons. V usage is TRBV13 and J usage is TRBJ2-3; 9 bases map to TRBD2. The sample comprised blood. This TCR was sampled from a young woman in good health. CDR3: CASSLVASGDPDTQYF. DNA of the CDR3: TGTGCCAGCAGCTTAGTGGCTAGCGGGGACCCAGATACGCAGTATTTT. The complete variable domain, with remaining parts taken from reference TRBV13 and TRBJ2-3, reads AAGVIQSPRHLIKEKRETATLKCYPIPRHDTVYWYQQGPGQDPQFLISFYEKMQSDKGSIPDRFSAQQFSDYHSELNMSSLELGDSALYFCASSLVASGDPDTQYFGPGTRLTVL.